Listed below are T cell receptor beta chains from one sample, sequenced in a study of blood T cell repertoires in COVID-19. Clones were sequenced by immunoSEQ multiplex PCR, and TCRdb holds only the in-frame ones, with some missing. The sample holds about 33,000 clones, around 85% seen once. Sequencing was carried out using peripheral blood. All receptors come from a human donor in a cohort sampled during active COVID-19. The CDR3 runs from the conserved cysteine through the conserved F or W. D genes are given only for firm matches. Size is omitted from some rows. Given values are once, few, many or a class for expanded clones.

j_call clone_size d_call v_call cdr3_aa cdr3_nt
TRBJ1-1 NA NA TRBV5-8 CASSLAGGNTEAFF TGTGCCAGCAGCTTGGCCGGGGGGAACACTGAAGCTTTCTTT
TRBJ2-3 NA NA TRBV12-3/TRBV12-4 CASSLGGDTQYF TGTGCCAGCAGCCTGGGGGGAGATACGCAGTATTTT
TRBJ1-1 NA NA TRBV5-1 CASSLGGWTEAFF TGCGCCAGCAGCTTGGGAGGGTGGACTGAAGCTTTCTTT
TRBJ2-7 few TRBD2 TRBV6-6 CASSYGLAGEFEQYF TGTGCCAGCAGTTACGGACTAGCGGGAGAATTCGAGCAGTACTTC
TRBJ2-5 medium-sized NA TRBV27 CASSLSSGWETQYF TGTGCCAGCAGTTTATCATCAGGGTGGGAGACCCAGTACTTC
TRBJ1-4 once NA TRBV29-1 CSARTRLEKLFF TGCAGCGCCCGTACCCGGTTGGAAAAACTGTTTTTT
TRBJ1-5 NA NA TRBV27 CASRMTKGGQPQHF TGTGCCAGCAGGATGACAAAAGGAGGACAGCCCCAGCATTTT
TRBJ1-4 NA NA TRBV6-5 CASTVQAGSFEKLFF TGTGCCAGCACAGTCCAGGCAGGGTCATTTGAAAAACTGTTTTTT
TRBJ2-5 NA TRBD2 TRBV6-1 CASSAPVLAEQETQYF TGTGCCAGCAGTGCACCCGTTCTAGCGGAGCAAGAGACCCAGTACTTC
TRBJ2-7 NA NA TRBV6-5 CASSPRGSYEQYF TGTGCCAGCAGCCCCCGGGGATCCTACGAGCAGTACTTC
TRBJ2-2 NA NA TRBV3-1/TRBV3-2 CASSQARERSNTGELFF TGTGCCAGCAGCCAAGCTCGTGAGCGGTCAAACACCGGGGAGCTGTTTTTT
TRBJ1-5 few TRBD1 TRBV18 CASSQQGASNQPQHF TGTGCCAGCTCGCAACAGGGGGCTAGCAATCAGCCCCAGCATTTT
TRBJ1-1 NA NA TRBV7-9 CASSFSAVSNTEAFF TGTGCCAGCAGCTTTTCCGCAGTATCGAACACTGAAGCTTTCTTT
TRBJ1-5 NA NA TRBV9 CASSVGGVGQPQHF TGTGCCAGCAGCGTAGGGGGGGTAGGGCAGCCCCAGCATTTT
TRBJ1-5 NA TRBD1 TRBV5-6 CASSIRDRANQPQHF TGTGCCAGCAGCATCCGGGACAGGGCGAATCAGCCCCAGCATTTT
TRBJ2-1 NA NA TRBV2 CASSVALMNEQFF TGTGCCAGCAGTGTCGCTCTAATGAATGAGCAGTTCTTC
TRBJ2-3 NA TRBD2 TRBV6-6 CASSLSRGLAEDTQYF TGTGCCAGCAGCCTTTCTAGGGGACTAGCGGAAGATACGCAGTATTTT
TRBJ1-2 NA TRBD1 TRBV27 CASSVDRGGGYTF TGTGCCAGCAGCGTAGACAGGGGAGGCGGCTACACCTTC
TRBJ1-4 NA NA TRBV6-5 CASRPYRDSVEKLFF TGTGCCAGCAGACCCTACCGGGACTCGGTTGAAAAACTGTTTTTT
TRBJ2-7 few NA TRBV28 CASSFRGEQYF TGTGCCAGCAGCTTCCGCGGGGAGCAGTACTTC
TRBJ2-7 large NA TRBV7-9 CASSLEYGNRPYEQYF TGTGCCAGCAGCTTAGAGTACGGGAACAGACCCTACGAGCAGTACTTC
TRBJ2-2 NA NA TRBV30 CAWSVRQGGGGELFF TGTGCCTGGAGTGTTCGGCAGGGTGGTGGCGGGGAGCTGTTTTTT
TRBJ2-5 once TRBD2 TRBV10-3 CAISGLLAGSRETQYF TGTGCCATCAGTGGCTTACTAGCGGGATCTCGAGAGACCCAGTACTTC
TRBJ1-1 NA TRBD1 TRBV9 CASSVGGGATVNTEAFF TGTGCCAGCAGCGTAGGAGGGGGCGCGACTGTGAACACTGAAGCTTTCTTT
TRBJ1-5 medium-sized NA TRBV2 CASRDTENGNQPQHF TGTGCCAGCAGAGACACAGAAAACGGAAATCAGCCCCAGCATTTT
TRBJ2-2 NA NA TRBV5-4 CASSGRRDTGELFF TGTGCCAGCAGCGGGCGGCGGGACACCGGGGAGCTGTTTTTT
TRBJ2-7 NA TRBD1 TRBV5-5 CASSSWTGYEQYF TGTGCCAGCAGCTCCTGGACAGGCTACGAGCAGTACTTC
TRBJ2-5 NA TRBD1 TRBV5-4 CASSLGQGRETQYF TGTGCCAGCAGCTTGGGACAGGGAAGGGAGACCCAGTACTTC
TRBJ2-3 NA NA TRBV27 CASSLGRRNTDTQYF TGTGCCAGCAGTTTGGGTAGGAGAAACACAGATACGCAGTATTTT
TRBJ1-1 NA NA TRBV9 CASSVGMNTEAFF TGTGCCAGCAGCGTAGGTATGAACACTGAAGCTTTCTTT
TRBJ2-7 NA NA TRBV19 CASSIGQELSYEQYF TGTGCCAGTAGTATAGGACAGGAACTATCCTACGAGCAGTACTTC
TRBJ2-7 NA TRBD2 TRBV5-1 CASSVGLAGVSPSYEQYF TGCGCCAGCAGCGTAGGACTAGCGGGAGTCAGCCCCTCCTACGAGCAGTACTTC
TRBJ2-5 NA NA TRBV6-5 CASSPWRGQETQYF TGTGCCAGCAGCCCCTGGAGGGGACAAGAGACCCAGTACTTC
TRBJ2-2 NA NA TRBV5-1 CASSLATTSTSHTGELFF TGCGCCAGCAGCTTGGCCACCACTAGCACCAGCCACACCGGGGAGCTGTTTTTT
TRBJ1-3 NA TRBD1 TRBV3-1/TRBV3-2 CASSHFTGVLGNTIYF TGTGCCAGCAGCCACTTCACAGGGGTACTCGGAAACACCATATATTTT
TRBJ1-5 few NA TRBV7-2 CASSLGLAGGSNQPQHF TGTGCCAGCAGCTTAGGCTTGGCGGGCGGAAGCAATCAGCCCCAGCATTTT
TRBJ2-7 NA TRBD2 TRBV3-1/TRBV3-2 CASSLRTSGNYEQYF TGTGCCAGCAGCCTGCGGACTAGCGGGAACTACGAGCAGTACTTC
TRBJ2-7 NA TRBD2 TRBV9 CASSVSGGEQYF TGTGCCAGCAGCGTGAGCGGGGGCGAGCAGTACTTC
TRBJ2-7 NA TRBD2 TRBV13 CASSPQAGTSYEQYF TGTGCCAGCAGCCCTCAAGCCGGGACTAGCTACGAGCAGTACTTC
TRBJ2-2 NA NA TRBV10-1 CASSNNRQANTGELFF TGCGCCAGCAGTAACAACAGACAAGCGAACACCGGGGAGCTGTTTTTT
TRBJ1-5 NA TRBD1 TRBV28 CASSPTGTQPQHF TGTGCCAGCAGCCCGACAGGGACTCAGCCCCAGCATTTT
TRBJ2-1 NA NA TRBV6-6 CASSTSGTPAGEQFF TGTGCCAGCAGTACTTCCGGGACTCCGGCAGGTGAGCAGTTCTTC
TRBJ2-1 NA NA TRBV2 CASSDGQNYNEQFF TGTGCCAGCAGTGATGGGCAGAACTACAATGAGCAGTTCTTC
TRBJ2-7 NA TRBD2 TRBV18 CASSHERESNYEQYF TGTGCCAGCTCACATGAGCGGGAGAGTAATTACGAGCAGTACTTC
TRBJ2-2 NA TRBD1 TRBV4-2 CASSQEGTGIYGVTGELFF TGTGCCAGCAGCCAAGAGGGGACAGGGATATACGGTGTGACCGGGGAGCTGTTTTTT
TRBJ1-4 NA TRBD1 TRBV6-4 CASKRTGAEGEKLFF TGTGCCAGCAAACGAACAGGGGCCGAGGGTGAAAAACTGTTTTTT
TRBJ1-5 NA NA TRBV28 CASSTSRTGNQPQHF TGTGCCAGCTCAACGAGCCGGACAGGCAATCAGCCCCAGCATTTT
TRBJ2-3 NA NA TRBV7-9 CASSQGSDTQYF TGTGCCAGCAGCCAGGGGTCAGATACGCAGTATTTT
TRBJ1-5 NA TRBD1 TRBV28 CASSDPRDSSNQPQHF TGTGCCAGCAGTGACCCCCGGGACAGTAGCAATCAGCCCCAGCATTTT
TRBJ2-1 NA TRBD2 TRBV11-2 CASSLVSVAGGSYNEQFF TGTGCCAGCAGCTTAGTTTCCGTAGCGGGAGGATCCTACAATGAGCAGTTCTTC
TRBJ2-1 NA NA TRBV10-2 CASSESLRLPNEQFF TGCGCCAGCAGTGAGTCTTTGCGGCTACCTAATGAGCAGTTCTTC
TRBJ2-1 few NA TRBV3-1/TRBV3-2 CASSQEGEGQSGNEQFF TGTGCCAGCAGCCAAGAAGGGGAGGGACAATCGGGGAATGAGCAGTTCTTC
TRBJ2-3 NA NA TRBV27 CASSLGPSWTEDTQYF TGTGCCAGCAGTTTGGGGCCAAGTTGGACAGAAGATACGCAGTATTTT
TRBJ1-6 NA TRBD1 TRBV12-3/TRBV12-4 CASSSPGTVLHF TGTGCCAGCAGTTCCCCCGGGACAGTCCTCCACTTT
TRBJ1-6 NA NA TRBV13 CASSLYQGIGNSPLHF TGTGCCAGCAGCTTATATCAGGGCATCGGGAATTCACCCCTCCACTTT
TRBJ2-2 once NA TRBV5-1 CASSTTKTGGNTGELFF TGCGCCAGCAGCACCACAAAGACAGGAGGGAACACCGGGGAGCTGTTTTTT
TRBJ2-2 NA NA TRBV5-1 CASSLTGGMGGELFF TGCGCCAGCAGCTTAACTGGCGGGATGGGCGGGGAGCTGTTTTTT
TRBJ2-2 NA NA TRBV2 CASSEWQGSFHTGELFF TGTGCCAGCAGCGAATGGCAGGGTTCATTCCACACCGGGGAGCTGTTTTTT